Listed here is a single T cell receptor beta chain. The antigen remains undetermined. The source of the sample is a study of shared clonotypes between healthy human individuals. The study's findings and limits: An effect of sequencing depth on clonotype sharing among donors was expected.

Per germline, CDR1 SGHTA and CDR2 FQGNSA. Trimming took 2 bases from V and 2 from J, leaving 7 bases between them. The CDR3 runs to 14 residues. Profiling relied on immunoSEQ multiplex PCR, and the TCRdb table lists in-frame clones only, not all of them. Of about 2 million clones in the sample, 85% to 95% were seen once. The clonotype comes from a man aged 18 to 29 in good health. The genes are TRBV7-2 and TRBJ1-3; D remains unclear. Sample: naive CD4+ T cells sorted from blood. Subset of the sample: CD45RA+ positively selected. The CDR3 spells CASSLLRPGNTIYF. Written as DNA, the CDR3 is TGTGCCAGCAGCTTATTGAGGCCTGGAAACACCATATATTTT.